The 28 T cell receptor beta chains reported below all come from one sample, sequenced in a study of STAT3 mutations in large granular lymphocyte leukemia (dated 2019 in TCRdb). Which antigens these TCRs recognize remains unknown. Library preparation employed the immunoSEQ multiplex PCR assay. TCRdb provides this immuneACCESS table in a form limited to in-frame rearrangements. Some clones are lacking; in checked studies, under half of them reflect an unresolved V gene, and why the rest are absent is not known. For this sample there are approximately 12,000 clones; about 92% appear just once. Of the sample, 33% is held by the ten largest clones. General findings and caveats noted by the study authors: At least one immunodominant TCRbeta clonotype was present in every T-LGLL patient, and multiple immunodominant subclonotypes appeared in about half of the T-LGLL patients.

Sequencing used peripheral blood mononuclear cells. The source of these receptors is a man aged 35-49 years with T-cell large granular lymphocyte leukemia. Some clones in this sample may be carry-over from other donors' samples. The age is the age at diagnosis.

The CDR3: CASSQEPGQNTGELFF. The CDR3 DNA is TGCGCCAGCAGCCAAGAACCGGGACAGAACACCGGGGAGCTGTTTTTT. V usage is TRBV4-1 and J usage is TRBJ2-2, with D perhaps matching TRBD1 (6 bases). The CDR3 spans 16 residues. V gave up 0 bases and J gave up 1 base, with 9 bases separating them. CDR1 and CDR2 from the germline V gene are MGHRA and YSYEKL.

The gene calls are TRBV5-4 and TRBJ1-1; D unresolved. Trimming shortened V by 1 base and J by 1 base, and 8 bases separated the two germline ends. This CDR3 is built from 14 residues. The germline V gene encodes CDR1 SGHNT and CDR2 YYREEE (reference sequence). Here the CDR3 reads CASSLRAENTEAFF. In DNA form, the CDR3 reads TGTGCCAGCAGCTTGAGGGCAGAGAACACTGAAGCTTTCTTT.

The genes are TRBV27 and TRBJ2-6; D remains ambiguous. CDR1 and CDR2 (germline): MNHEY, SMNVEV (reference sequence). Trimming cost V 5 bases and J 0 bases, with 11 bases left between them. This CDR3 is built from 16 residues. The CDR3 is CASSPLLLSGANVLTF. The CDR3 bases are TGTGCCAGCAGTCCCCTACTGCTCTCTGGGGCCAACGTCCTGACTTTC.

A few counts support this clone. The V and J genes are TRBV30 and TRBJ1-2, with TRBD1 matching 7 bases. The germline V gene encodes CDR1 GTSNPN and CDR2 SVGIG (reference sequence). V lost 2 bases and J lost 7; bases outside the gene matches: 13. CDR3 length: 15 residues. CDR3 protein: CAWSRGTAEGVGYTF. CDR3 nucleotide sequence: TGTGCCTGGAGTCGGGGGACAGCCGAAGGGGTTGGCTACACCTTC. Based on the CDR3 plus reference TRBV30 and TRBJ1-2, the full variable domain is SQTIHQWPATLVQPVGSPLSLECTVEGTSNPNLYWYRQAAGRGLQLLFYSVGIGQISSEVPQNLSASRPQDRQFILSSKKLLLSDSGFYLCAWSRGTAEGVGYTFGSGTRLTVV.

The J gene is TRBJ2-5, the V gene TRBV7-9; D gene uncertain. This CDR3 is 14 amino acids long. Germline V gene lookup returns CDR1 SEHNR and CDR2 FQNEAQ (reference sequence). The V end lost 1 base, the J end lost 7 bases, and 13 bases lay between the germline ends. In nucleotides, the CDR3 is TGTGCCAGCAGCTTAGAAGCCGAGTCAAGGACCCAGTACTTC. This encodes CASSLEAESRTQYF. Filled out from reference TRBV7-9 and TRBJ2-5, the complete variable domain reads DTGVSQNPRHKITKRGQNVTFRCDPISEHNRLYWYRQTLGQGPEFLTYFQNEAQLEKSRLLSDRFSAERPKGSFSTLEIQRTEQGDSAMYLCASSLEAESRTQYFGPGTRLLVL.

V and J are TRBV7-9 and TRBJ1-4; TRBD1 is a possible D gene (5 bases). The CDR3 totals 14 residues. V was shortened by 1 base and J by 6 bases, with 9 bases between the two germline ends. CDR1 is SEHNR and CDR2 is FQNEAQ in the germline V gene (reference sequence). CDR3 residues: CASSLGSGDEKLFF. In DNA, the CDR3 is TGTGCCAGCAGCTTAGGCTCGGGGGATGAAAAACTGTTTTTT.

V usage is TRBV27 and J usage is TRBJ1-2; 7 positions match TRBD1. V lost 1 base, J lost 4 bases, and 6 bases stayed unmatched. The germline CDR1 and CDR2 sequences are MNHEY and SMNVEV (reference sequence). The CDR3 runs to 15 residues. CDR3 region: CASSLFPGQSYGYTF. CDR3 bases: TGTGCCAGCAGTTTATTTCCGGGACAGTCCTATGGCTACACCTTC.

V usage is TRBV6-1 and J usage is TRBJ2-6; D unresolved. The CDR3 length is 17 residues. Germline loops: CDR1 MNHNS, CDR2 SASEGT. Trimming took 2 bases from V and 0 from J, leaving 11 bases between them. In nucleotides, the CDR3 is TGTGCCAGCAGTGAAAGGCAGCCCTACTCTGGGGCCAACGTCCTGACTTTC. It specifies CASSERQPYSGANVLTF.

This chain joins TRBV30 and TRBJ2-5; TRBD2 agrees at 9 bases. The CDR3 extends over 14 amino acids. Per the germline V gene, CDR1 is GTSNPN and CDR2 is SVGIG (reference sequence). The ends lost 8 bases at V and 1 base at J; junction bases unmatched: 8. The CDR3 DNA reads as TGTGCCCAAGGGAGCGGGGGGTTCCAAGAGACCCAGTACTTC. It codes for CAQGSGGFQETQYF.

This chain uses TRBV7-9 with TRBJ2-7, with D possibly matching TRBD1 (5 bases). CDR3 length: 12 residues. CDR1 is SEHNR and CDR2 is FQNEAQ in the germline V gene (reference sequence). The V gene lost 10 bases and the J gene lost 2 bases, with 12 bases spanning the gap. CDR3 nucleotide sequence: TGTGCCACTAGGAACAGGCCCTACGAGCAGTACTTC. As protein: CATRNRPYEQYF.

The chain joins TRBV25-1 to TRBJ1-1, with TRBD1 as a possible D gene (5 bases). In germline, CDR1 is MGHDK, CDR2 SYGVNS. Deletions cut 3 bases from V and 5 bases from J, with 16 bases between. The CDR3 spans 15 residues. CDR3 protein: CASSDSGIIGTEAFF. CDR3 DNA: TGTGCCAGCAGTGATTCAGGGATAATAGGGACTGAAGCTTTCTTT.

This chain links TRBV9 with TRBJ2-2; D gene unclear. Trimming removed 10 bases from V and 13 bases from J, with 14 bases in between. This CDR3 is built from 10 residues. Germline V lookup: CDR1 SGDLS, CDR2 YYNGEE. As DNA, the CDR3 is TGTGCCCTCAGCCCCGGTCGGCTGTTTTTT. Its translation is CALSPGRLFF.

This chain uses TRBV10-3 with TRBJ2-3; a possible D gene is TRBD1 (6 bases). Germline values: CDR1 ENHRY, CDR2 SYGVKD. Trimming took 10 bases from V and 0 from J, leaving 17 bases between them. The CDR3 is made up of 15 amino acids. The CDR3 sequence: CATQGTRTSTDTQYF. The CDR3 DNA reads as TGTGCCACCCAGGGGACCCGGACAAGCACAGATACGCAGTATTTT.

J is TRBJ2-1 and V is TRBV6-7, with D perhaps TRBD2 (5 bases). TRBV6-7 is given ORF status, its function remaining uncertain. V was trimmed by 0 bases and J by 0 bases, leaving 12 bases between them. The length of the CDR3 is 17 residues. The CDR3, as DNA: TGTGCCAGCAGTTACTCGGCGGGTAAGAGCTCCTACAATGAGCAGTTCTTC. Encoded protein: CASSYSAGKSSYNEQFF.

The chain is built from TRBV7-9 and TRBJ1-2; D not certain. Per germline, CDR1 SEHNR and CDR2 FQNEAQ (reference sequence). V was cut by 2 bases and J by 4 bases, with 8 bases left in between. The CDR3 is 13 residues long. CDR3 coding DNA: TGTGCCAGCAGCTTATACAGTCTCTATGGCTACACCTTC. This encodes CASSLYSLYGYTF. Using reference TRBV7-9 and TRBJ1-2 for the parts outside the CDR3, the full variable domain is DTGVSQNPRHKITKRGQNVTFRCDPISEHNRLYWYRQTLGQGPEFLTYFQNEAQLEKSRLLSDRFSAERPKGSFSTLEIQRTEQGDSAMYLCASSLYSLYGYTFGSGTRLTVV.

The chain has TRBV5-1 and TRBJ1-1; maybe TRBD1 (6 bases). The germline V and J ends were trimmed by 0 bases and 1 base, with 10 bases remaining between them. The germline gives CDR1 SGHRS, CDR2 YFSETQ. This CDR3 contains 15 residues. The CDR3 loop is CASSLVGGKNTEAFF. The CDR3, as DNA: TGCGCCAGCAGCTTGGTGGGGGGCAAGAACACTGAAGCTTTCTTT.

The rearrangement uses TRBV7-5 and TRBJ1-5. TRBV7-5 is described as a pseudogene. This CDR3 is built from 15 residues. CDR3 DNA: TGTGCCAGCAGCACGTTCGCGGAGATTCGGCAGCCCCAGCATTTT. This encodes CASSTFAEIRQPQHF.

V gene TRBV4-3 combines with J gene TRBJ2-7; D is undetermined. The V gene lost 0 bases and the J gene lost 2 bases, with 11 bases spanning the gap. Germline V gene data show CDR1 as LGHNA and CDR2 as YSLEER. The CDR3 consists of 15 residues. The CDR3 DNA reads as TGCGCCAGCAGCCAAGAACCATATTCAACCTACGAGCAGTACTTC. Encoded protein: CASSQEPYSTYEQYF.

V gene TRBV5-4 combines with J gene TRBJ2-7; 9 positions match TRBD1. Per germline, CDR1 SGHNT and CDR2 YYREEE (reference sequence). With 4 bases clipped from V and 0 bases from J, the junction kept 5 bases outside the gene matches. CDR3 size: 15 residues. CDR3 DNA: TGTGCCAGCAGCCATGTGACAGGGGGCTCCTACGAGCAGTACTTC. This translates into CASSHVTGGSYEQYF.

The chain links TRBV6-6 to TRBJ1-2; 7 bases align to TRBD1. Germline-derived CDR1 and CDR2 are MNHNY and SVGAGI (reference sequence). CDR3 length: 13 residues. Trimming removed 10 bases from V and 8 bases from J; junction bases left unmatched: 13. This chain's CDR3 is CATERGQRYGYTF. CDR3 in DNA: TGTGCCACCGAAAGGGGACAGCGTTACGGCTACACCTTC.

The chain couples TRBV10-3 to TRBJ2-3; TRBD1 might be the D (6 bases). CDR3 size: 14 residues. V lost 7 bases and J lost 2, with 13 bases in between. Looked up from germline, CDR1 is ENHRY and CDR2 is SYGVKD. The CDR3 nucleotides are TGTGCCATCACCCCGGACAGCAACACAGATACGCAGTATTTT. The encoded protein is CAITPDSNTDTQYF.

The rearrangement joins TRBV7-9 to TRBJ1-1, with D possibly TRBD1 on 6 matching bases. The CDR3 contains 11 residues. V dropped 4 bases and J dropped 8 bases, with 8 bases sitting between them. Looked up from germline, CDR1 is SEHNR and CDR2 is FQNEAQ (reference sequence). Here the CDR3 reads CASSWTAEAFF. CDR3 nucleotides: TGTGCCAGCAGCTGGACAGCAGAAGCTTTCTTT.

The chain is built from TRBV10-3 and TRBJ2-1; D possibly matches TRBD1 or TRBD2 (5 bases each). Trimming pared 0 bases from V and 7 bases from J, leaving 10 bases between. The CDR3 contains 14 residues. Germline-derived CDR1 and CDR2 are ENHRY and SYGVKD. This CDR3 reads CAISESAGRNEQFF. As DNA, the CDR3 is TGTGCCATCAGTGAGTCAGCAGGGAGAAATGAGCAGTTCTTC.

The rearrangement links TRBV18 to TRBJ1-3, with TRBD1 matching over 8 bases. This CDR3 has 14 amino acids. CDR1 KGHSH and CDR2 LQKENI come from the germline V gene. V was clipped by 3 bases and J by 5 bases; unmatched bases: 3. The CDR3 coding sequence is TGTGCCAGCTCACCCGGACAGGGAAGAAACACCATATATTTT. It yields the protein CASSPGQGRNTIYF.

This rearrangement joins TRBV6-5 to TRBJ2-1; 8 bases fit TRBD1. V shed 0 bases, J shed 5 bases, and the junction held 3 bases outside the gene matches. In germline, CDR1 is MNHEY, CDR2 SVGAGI. This CDR3 comprises 15 residues. The CDR3 reads CASSYSGQGNNEQFF. In DNA form, the CDR3 reads TGTGCCAGCAGTTACTCAGGACAGGGAAACAATGAGCAGTTCTTC.

With regard to this clone: A read error may account for a junction end that differs from germline. CDR3 in amino acids: CASSGTGLNAEAFF. The CDR3 DNA follows: TGTGCCAGCAGCGGCACAGGGTTGAACGCTGAAGCTTTCTTT. The gene calls are TRBV5-4 and TRBJ1-1; D is possibly TRBD1 (6 bases). Per germline, CDR1 SGHNT and CDR2 YYREEE (reference sequence). The CDR3 contains 14 residues.

V is TRBV30 and J is TRBJ1-6; 7 positions agree with TRBD1. This CDR3 is built from 16 residues. Germline V gene data show CDR1 as GTSNPN and CDR2 as SVGIG (reference sequence). V was pared by 4 bases and J by 7 bases, with 13 bases of the junction left unmatched. CDR3 residues: CAWTRDRQGRNSPLHF. DNA for the CDR3: TGTGCCTGGACCCGGGACCGACAGGGACGGAATTCACCCCTCCACTTT.

The V call is TRBV18, the J call TRBJ1-5, with D uncertain. V was cut by 6 bases and J by 0 bases, with 6 bases left in between. The CDR3 is made up of 13 amino acids. The germline gives CDR1 KGHSH, CDR2 LQKENI. CDR3 protein: CASSRDSNQPQHF. Here the CDR3 DNA reads TGTGCCAGCTCGAGGGATAGCAATCAGCCCCAGCATTTT.